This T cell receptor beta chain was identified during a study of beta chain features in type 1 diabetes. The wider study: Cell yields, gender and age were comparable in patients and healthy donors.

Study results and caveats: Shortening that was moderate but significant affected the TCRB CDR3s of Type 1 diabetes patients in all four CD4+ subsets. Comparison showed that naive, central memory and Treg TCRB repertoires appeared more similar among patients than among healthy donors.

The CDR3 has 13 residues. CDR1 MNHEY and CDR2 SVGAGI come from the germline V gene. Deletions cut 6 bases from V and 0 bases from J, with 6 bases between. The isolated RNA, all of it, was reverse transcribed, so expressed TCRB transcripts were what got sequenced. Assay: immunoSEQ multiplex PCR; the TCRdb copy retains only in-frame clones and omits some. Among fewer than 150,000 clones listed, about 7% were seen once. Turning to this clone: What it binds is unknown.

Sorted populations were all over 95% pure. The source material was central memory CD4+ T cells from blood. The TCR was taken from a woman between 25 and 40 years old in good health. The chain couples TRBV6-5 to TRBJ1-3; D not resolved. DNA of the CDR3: TGTGCCAGCAGCCGCGACTCTGGAAACACCATATATTTT. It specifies CASSRDSGNTIYF.